One and the same sample provided the 27 T cell receptor beta chains below, sequenced in a study of T cell responses to AZD1222 COVID-19 vaccine (dated by TCRdb to about 2021). The library was produced with the immunoSEQ multiplex PCR assay. TCRdb obtained this table from immuneACCESS and retained in-frame rearrangements with V and J assigned. These tables miss some clones; where compared with another copy, unresolved V genes account for less than half of the shortfall, and the remainder is unexplained. The sample table contains 85,000 or so clones; only one count was recorded for 85% to 90% of them. The leading ten clones occupy 5.7% of the sample. The time point label on this specimen signifies: baseline before first vaccination. The starting material was peripheral blood, obtained on day 0 of AZD1222 vaccination. The source is an adult in good health.

This sequence joins TRBV9 and TRBJ2-1; TRBD1 is a possible D gene (5 bases). There are 15 residues in the CDR3. Germline V lookup: CDR1 SGDLS, CDR2 YYNGEE. V was pared by 0 bases and J by 8 bases, with 15 bases between. For the CDR3, the DNA is TGTGCCAGCAGCGTAGGATGGCTAAGGGGCGATGAGCAGTTCTTC. It is translated as CASSVGWLRGDEQFF.

This sequence joins TRBV6-5 and TRBJ1-1; the D gene is possibly TRBD1 (5 bases). Germline V lookup: CDR1 MNHEY, CDR2 SVGAGI. The CDR3 sequence is 13 residues long. Between the trimmed V and J ends, which lost 6 bases and 3 bases, there was a span of 11 bases. CDR3 sequence reads: CASRGGMDTEAFF. The CDR3 region has the DNA TGTGCCAGCAGGGGGGGGATGGACACTGAAGCTTTCTTT.

Here the CDR3 DNA reads TGTGCCTGGAGCGGGCCGTCCATCGGCTACACCTTC. Its protein product is CAWSGPSIGYTF. The rearrangement joins TRBV30 to TRBJ1-2, with no clear D. The CDR3 contains 12 residues. Germline CDR1 is GTSNPN and CDR2 is SVGIG (reference sequence). The ends were cut back, 3 bases at V and 8 bases at J, with 13 bases in the middle.

The V gene is TRBV4-1, the J gene TRBJ2-5; weak D call: TRBD2 (5 bases). The CDR3 consists of 15 residues. V dropped 1 base and J dropped 5 bases, with 14 bases sitting between them. Germline V gives CDR1 MGHRA, CDR2 YSYEKL. CDR3 protein: CASSQGVLGVETQYF. CDR3 coding DNA: TGCGCCAGCAGCCAAGGGGTATTGGGAGTGGAGACCCAGTACTTC.

V is TRBV19 and J is TRBJ2-3; 11 bases are shared with TRBD2. The CDR3 loop spans 15 amino acids. Losses at the gene ends were 5 bases for V and 4 bases for J; bases not matched to a gene: 5. The germline gives CDR1 LNHDA, CDR2 SQIVND (reference sequence). The CDR3 nucleotides read TGTGCCAGTAGTCTTAGCGGGGGGGCGGCAGATACGCAGTATTTT. Its protein product is CASSLSGGAADTQYF.

This chain links TRBV5-6 with TRBJ2-7, with TRBD2 as a possible D gene (6 bases). Germline loops: CDR1 SGHDT, CDR2 YYEEEE. CDR3 length: 15 amino acids. The ends were cut back, 2 bases at V and 0 bases at J, with 12 bases in the middle. CDR3 sequence (DNA): TGTGCCAGCAGCTTACGGGGGAAAAGCTCCTACGAGCAGTACTTC. Its translation is CASSLRGKSSYEQYF.

The rearrangement joins TRBV11-2 to TRBJ2-7; D gene unclear. Germline CDR1 is SGHAT and CDR2 is FQNNGV. This CDR3 spans 14 amino acids. Trimming removed 0 bases from V and 4 bases from J, with 10 bases in between. The CDR3, as DNA: TGTGCCAGCAGCTTAGATATGTCCCTTTACGAGCAGTACTTC. The encoded protein is CASSLDMSLYEQYF.

The chain carries TRBV12-3 or TRBV12-4 and TRBJ1-3; possibly TRBD1 for D (6 bases). CDR3 length: 13 residues. V was cut by 5 bases and J by 4 bases, with 9 bases left in between. The CDR3, as DNA: TGTGCCAGCAGTCCAACAGGGGGAAACACCATATATTTT. Its protein is CASSPTGGNTIYF.

The chain carries TRBV5-1 and TRBJ1-5; D may be TRBD1 (5 bases). The CDR3 covers 13 residues. Germline values: CDR1 SGHRS, CDR2 YFSETQ. V gave up 3 bases and J gave up 7 bases, with 11 bases separating them. CDR3 in DNA: TGCGCCAGCAGCTGGGGGGTAGGCCAGCCCCAGCATTTT. Its protein is CASSWGVGQPQHF.

The rearrangement links TRBV5-1 to TRBJ1-6; a weak D match, TRBD1 (5 bases). Between the trimmed V and J ends, which lost 2 bases and 7 bases, there was a span of 19 bases. The germline V gene encodes CDR1 SGHRS and CDR2 YFSETQ. The length of the CDR3 is 17 residues. Written as DNA, the CDR3 is TGCGCCAGCAGCTTTAGTACAGGCAGTCCCCCGAATTCACCCCTCCACTTT. This gives the protein CASSFSTGSPPNSPLHF.

V and J are TRBV30 and TRBJ1-3; D ambiguous. Germline V gives CDR1 GTSNPN, CDR2 SVGIG (reference sequence). Trimming removed 6 bases from V and 0 bases from J, with 3 bases in between. This CDR3 is 11 amino acids long. CDR3: CACSSGNTIYF. The CDR3 DNA reads as TGTGCCTGCAGCTCTGGAAACACCATATATTTT.

This clone was seen only a few times. The CDR3 protein is CASSSPGGNHYGYTF. In DNA, the CDR3 is TGTGCCAGCAGCTCCCCGGGAGGGAACCACTATGGCTACACCTTC. The rearrangement joins TRBV5-5 to TRBJ1-2; no reliable D call. Deletions cut 3 bases from V and 3 bases from J, with 15 bases between. Germline-derived CDR1 and CDR2 are SGHKS and YYEKEE (reference sequence). The length of the CDR3 is 15 residues. Supplemented by reference TRBV5-5 and TRBJ1-2, the full variable domain reads DAGVTQSPTHLIKTRGQQVTLRCSPISGHKSVSWYQQVLGQGPQFIFQYYEKEERGRGNFPDRFSARQFPNYSSELNVNALLLGDSALYLCASSSPGGNHYGYTFGSGTRLTVV.

Here the CDR3 reads CASSSPLAGGYNEQFF. The CDR3 bases are TGTGCCAGCAGTTCCCCCCTAGCGGGGGGCTACAATGAGCAGTTCTTC. The chain recombines TRBV6-5 with TRBJ2-1; 11 nucleotides line up with TRBD2. The CDR3 is 16 amino acids. Germline CDR1 and CDR2: MNHEY and SVGAGI. With V trimmed by 4 bases and J by 3 bases, 5 bases remained unmatched.

J is TRBJ2-5 and V is TRBV15; no reliable D call. CDR1 LNHNV and CDR2 YYDKDF come from the germline V gene (reference sequence). The CDR3 spans 15 residues. V shed 0 bases and J shed 5 bases, with 13 bases lying between them. The CDR3 is CATSRDLGQSETQYF. The CDR3, as DNA: TGTGCCACCAGCAGAGATCTCGGCCAGTCCGAGACCCAGTACTTC.

The CDR3 sequence is CASSAPRLQKSGELFF. DNA for the CDR3: TGTGCCAGCAGCGCACCTAGACTCCAGAAGTCCGGGGAGCTGTTTTTT. The chain combines TRBV13 with TRBJ2-2; D is ambiguous. From germline, CDR1 is PRHDT and CDR2 FYEKMQ (reference sequence). V lost 5 bases to trimming and J lost 6 bases, with 19 bases between them. The CDR3 has 16 amino acids.

The chain is built from TRBV7-9 and TRBJ2-7, with a tentative D call TRBD1 (6 bases). Trimming stripped 5 bases from V and 4 bases from J, with 21 bases between. Germline V gives CDR1 SEHNR, CDR2 FQNEAQ (reference sequence). The CDR3 totals 16 residues. The CDR3 region is CASSPPAGDEEYEQYF. Written as DNA, the CDR3 is TGTGCCAGCAGCCCCCCAGCAGGGGACGAGGAATACGAGCAGTACTTC.

This chain's CDR3 is CASGTFLGEQYF. In DNA, the CDR3 is TGTGCCAGCGGGACGTTTCTGGGCGAGCAGTACTTC. This sequence joins TRBV5-4 and TRBJ2-7, with D tentatively TRBD1 or TRBD2 (5 bases each). Trimming removed 7 bases from V and 6 bases from J, with 14 bases in between. The CDR3 length is 12 residues. CDR1 is SGHNT and CDR2 is YYREEE in the germline V gene (reference sequence).

This chain connects TRBV19 to TRBJ1-2; 7 bases are a match to TRBD1. Per germline, CDR1 LNHDA and CDR2 SQIVND (reference sequence). V shed 7 bases, J shed 3 bases, and the junction held 5 bases outside the gene matches. The CDR3 contains 13 residues. This chain's CDR3 is CASTQGQYYGYTF. In DNA, the CDR3 is TGTGCCAGTACCCAGGGACAGTACTATGGCTACACCTTC.

The gene calls are TRBV28 and TRBJ1-2; D gene ambiguous. The CDR3 length is 10 residues. V lost 5 bases and J lost 5, with 3 bases in between. Germline V gives CDR1 MDHEN, CDR2 SYDVKM. CDR3 nucleotides: TGTGCCAGCAGTGATTATGGCTACACCTTC. It codes for CASSDYGYTF.

Within the sample, this clone is medium-sized. Other DNA sequences from this sample encode an identical CDR3 as well. The V and J genes are TRBV2 and TRBJ1-4; 7 bases are a match to TRBD1. From germline, CDR1 is SNHLY and CDR2 FYNNEI. V shed 3 bases and J 8 bases; nucleotides not matched to a gene: 9. The CDR3 consists of 15 residues. The CDR3 DNA sequence: TGTGCCAGCAGTGACGGAGGGGGCGCGGGAGAAAAACTGTTTTTT. This translates into CASSDGGGAGEKLFF.

The chain carries TRBV4-1 and TRBJ1-4; D may be TRBD1 (6 bases). V lost 6 bases, J lost 8 bases, and 19 bases lay in between. Germline V lookup: CDR1 MGHRA, CDR2 YSYEKL. This CDR3 has 15 residues. CDR3 in DNA: TGCGCCAGCAGAGATAATCCAGGGGCTGGAGAAAAACTGTTTTTT. Amino acids: CASRDNPGAGEKLFF.

The chain recombines TRBV19 with TRBJ2-7; tentative D call: TRBD1 (5 bases). CDR1 LNHDA and CDR2 SQIVND come from the germline V gene (reference sequence). Trimming took off 1 base at V and 3 bases at J, with 10 bases between the two ends. The CDR3 length is 14 residues. CDR3 bases: TGTGCCAGTAGTATAGCAGGGTTGGGCTACGAGCAGTACTTC. Residues: CASSIAGLGYEQYF.

This clone was observed once. The rearrangement links TRBV6-5 to TRBJ2-1, with 11 bases lining up with TRBD2. The CDR3 loop spans 13 amino acids. Germline loops: CDR1 MNHEY, CDR2 SVGAGI. V trimming: 7 bases; J trimming: 9 bases; junction bases outside the gene matches: 5. The CDR3 nucleotides are TGTGCCAGCATACTAGCGGGGGATGGTGAGCAGTTCTTC. Residues: CASILAGDGEQFF.

The rearrangement links TRBV6-6 to TRBJ1-1, with D maybe TRBD1 (6 bases). Trimming took off 0 bases at V and 1 base at J, with 12 bases between the two ends. Per the germline V gene, CDR1 is MNHNY and CDR2 is SVGAGI (reference sequence). This CDR3 spans 16 amino acids. The CDR3 loop reads CASSYSQQGPNTEAFF. DNA of the CDR3: TGTGCCAGCAGTTACTCCCAACAGGGTCCGAACACTGAAGCTTTCTTT.

The rearrangement joins TRBV18 to TRBJ1-2; D not certain. The length of the CDR3 is 14 residues. Deletions cut 3 bases from V and 4 bases from J, with 12 bases between. Germline V gene data show CDR1 as KGHSH and CDR2 as LQKENI. Written as DNA, the CDR3 is TGTGCCAGCTCACCTTCCGTGGGCTCCTATGGCTACACCTTC. Translated, it gives CASSPSVGSYGYTF.

The chain uses TRBV10-3 and TRBJ1-1, with unresolved D. This CDR3 has 14 amino acids. V was clipped by 8 bases and J by 1 base, with 14 bases between them. Germline values: CDR1 ENHRY, CDR2 SYGVKD. The CDR3 DNA is TGTGCCATCTCTGAGGCGGAGGGGAACACTGAAGCTTTCTTT. Its translation is CAISEAEGNTEAFF.

In its sample, this clone was seen once. The chain employs TRBV6-5 and TRBJ1-1; D might be TRBD1 (5 bases). The ends were cut back, 4 bases at V and 0 bases at J, with 6 bases in the middle. This CDR3 is 13 amino acids long. From germline, CDR1 is MNHEY and CDR2 SVGAGI. Here the CDR3 reads CASSLTVNTEAFF. CDR3 coding DNA: TGTGCCAGCAGTTTGACAGTGAACACTGAAGCTTTCTTT.